The entry below gives a single T cell receptor (beta chain) sequence along with its context. No antigen is known for it. The V end was cut by 4 bases, the J end by 4 bases, with 11 bases between. This CDR3 is built from 13 residues. Per germline, CDR1 GTSNPN and CDR2 SVGIG (reference sequence). The sample is drawn from a study of cytomegalovirus exposure and HLA in healthy donors. General study points: When analyzed later, a missense DCLRE1C variant was found to be linked to TCR beta V- and J-gene trimming.

Primers for the PCR totalled 60 Vbeta and 13 Jbeta. TCRdb keeps only in-frame clones here, not all; method: immunoSEQ multiplex PCR. The profile shows some 270,000 clones, 80% to 95% of them singletons. The genes are TRBV30 and TRBJ1-5; weak D call: TRBD1 (5 bases). Input material: PBMCs. The clonotype originates from a girl aged 2-9 years in good health and CMV-seronegative. The CDR3 region has the DNA TGTGCCTGGAAAGGTGGGGCGAATCAGCCCCAGCATTTT. It specifies CAWKGGANQPQHF.